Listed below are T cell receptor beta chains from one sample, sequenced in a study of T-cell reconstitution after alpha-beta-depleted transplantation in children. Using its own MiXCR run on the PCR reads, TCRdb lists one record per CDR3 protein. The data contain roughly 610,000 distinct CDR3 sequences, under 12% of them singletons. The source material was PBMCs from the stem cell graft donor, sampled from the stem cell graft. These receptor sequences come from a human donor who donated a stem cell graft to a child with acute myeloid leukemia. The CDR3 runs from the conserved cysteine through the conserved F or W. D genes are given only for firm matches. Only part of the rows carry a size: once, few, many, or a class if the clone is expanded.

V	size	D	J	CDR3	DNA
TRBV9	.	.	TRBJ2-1	CASSVGVEQGGSEQFF	TGTGCCAGCAGCGTAGGGGTAGAGCAGGGAGGTTCGGAGCAGTTCTTC
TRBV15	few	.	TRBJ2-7	CATSRDWRVSYEQYF	TGTGCCACCAGCAGAGATTGGAGGGTTTCCTACGAGCAGTACTTC
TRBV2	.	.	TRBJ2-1	CASSVLNPGGFF	TGTGCCAGCAGTGTCTTGAATCCCGGAGGGTTCTTC
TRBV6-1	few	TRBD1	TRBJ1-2	CASRRDSPHYGYTF	TGTGCCAGCAGGAGGGACAGCCCCCACTATGGCTACACCTTC
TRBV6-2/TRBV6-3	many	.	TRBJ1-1	CASSLGSYYTEAFF	TGTGCCAGCAGTTTGGGCAGCTATTATACTGAAGCTTTCTTT
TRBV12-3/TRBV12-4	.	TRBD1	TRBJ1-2	CASSLGRDRAYGYTF	TGTGCCAGCAGTTTGGGGAGGGACAGGGCGTATGGCTACACCTTC
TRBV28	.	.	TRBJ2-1	CASSFPGKNEQFF	TGTGCCAGCAGTTTTCCCGGGAAGAATGAGCAGTTCTTC
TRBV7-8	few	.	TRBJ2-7	CASSVRPGEAYEQYF	TGTGCCAGCAGCGTCAGGCCCGGGGAGGCCTACGAGCAGTACTTC
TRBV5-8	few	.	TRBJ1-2	CASSLNQGQGANYGYTF	TGTGCCAGCAGCTTGAATCAAGGGCAGGGAGCTAACTATGGCTACACCTTC
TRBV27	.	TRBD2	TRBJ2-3	CASSFLAEVDTQYF	TGTGCCAGCAGTTTTCTAGCGGAGGTGGATACGCAGTATTTT
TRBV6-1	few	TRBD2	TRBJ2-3	CASSVTSGSADTQYF	TGTGCCAGCAGTGTTACTAGCGGGAGTGCAGATACGCAGTATTTT
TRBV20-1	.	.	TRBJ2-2	CSARAAEWTVLRDTGELFF	TGCAGTGCTAGAGCCGCCGAGTGGACAGTTTTGCGGGACACCGGGGAGCTGTTTTTT
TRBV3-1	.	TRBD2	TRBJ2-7	CASSHPPRVAGVVFYEQYF	TGTGCCAGCAGCCATCCGCCGAGGGTAGCGGGAGTCGTATTTTACGAGCAGTACTTC
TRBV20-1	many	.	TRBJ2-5	CSARDGRETQYF	TGCAGTGCTAGAGATGGGAGGGAGACCCAGTACTTC
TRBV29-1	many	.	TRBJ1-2	CSVEAEYGYTF	TGCAGCGTTGAGGCAGAGTATGGCTACACCTTC
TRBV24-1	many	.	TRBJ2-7	CATDHLSYEQYF	TGTGCCACCGACCATTTATCCTACGAGCAGTACTTC
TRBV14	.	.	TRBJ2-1	CASSLGLPSDEQFF	TGTGCCAGCAGCCTCGGACTACCTTCAGATGAGCAGTTCTTC
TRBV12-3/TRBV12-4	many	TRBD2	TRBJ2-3	CASSYSGSGTQYF	TGTGCCAGCAGTTATAGCGGGAGTGGTACGCAGTATTTT
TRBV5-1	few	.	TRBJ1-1	CASSSTPRSTEAFF	TGCGCCAGCAGCTCCACCCCGAGGAGCACTGAAGCTTTCTTT
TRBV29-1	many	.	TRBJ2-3	CSGGGQYTDTQYF	TGCAGCGGAGGAGGACAGTACACAGATACGCAGTATTTT
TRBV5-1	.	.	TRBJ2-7	CASSPGHPSYEQYF	TGCGCCAGCAGCCCGGGACACCCCTCCTACGAGCAGTACTTC
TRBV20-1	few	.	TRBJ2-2	CSAPTTNTGELFF	TGCAGTGCGCCTACTACGAACACCGGGGAGCTGTTTTTT
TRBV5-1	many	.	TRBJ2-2	CASSLTAVSPGELFF	TGCGCCAGCAGCTTGACGGCGGTATCCCCCGGGGAGCTGTTTTTT
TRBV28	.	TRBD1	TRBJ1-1	CASIVGGAGEAFF	TGTGCCAGCATCGTAGGGGGCGCGGGTGAAGCTTTCTTT
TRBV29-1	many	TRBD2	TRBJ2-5	CSVGTSGIETQYF	TGCAGCGTGGGGACTAGCGGGATTGAGACCCAGTACTTC
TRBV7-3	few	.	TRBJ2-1	CASSSNKGEQFF	TGTGCCAGCAGCTCTAATAAGGGTGAGCAGTTCTTC
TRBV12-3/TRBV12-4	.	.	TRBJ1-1	CASSLQRKAFF	TGTGCCAGCAGTTTGCAGAGAAAAGCTTTCTTT
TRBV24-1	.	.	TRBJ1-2	CATSDSYRGVYGYTF	TGTGCCACCAGTGATTCATACCGGGGTGTCTATGGCTACACCTTC